This T cell receptor beta chain was sequenced for a study of blood T cell repertoires in COVID-19. Study overall: Sites in the United States, Italy and Spain provided acute and convalescent COVID-19 samples. PBMCs, B-cell-depleted T cells, or T cells were the source of the cDNA or gDNA that made up the material.

Original data processing: Amplifying reference gene primers gave estimates of nucleated cell counts. The data were produced by immunoSEQ multiplex PCR, yet TCRdb's version contains in-frame clones alone and is incomplete. V, J and clone size are taken as reported in that table, and D and trimming were inferred from the DNA itself. The table shows around 160,000 clones, with around four fifths occurring only once. The source is a woman aged 40 to 50 with active or convalescent COVID-19. The material sequenced was peripheral blood.

Written as DNA, the CDR3 is TGTGCCAGTAGTAGCCCCGGTAGGGGCAACTATGGCTACACCTTC. This encodes CASSSPGRGNYGYTF. V is TRBV19 and J is TRBJ1-2, with D perhaps matching TRBD1 (5 bases). The ends were cut back, 4 bases at V and 2 bases at J, with 14 bases in the middle. From germline, CDR1 is LNHDA and CDR2 SQIVND (reference sequence). The CDR3 loop spans 15 amino acids.